This T cell receptor (beta chain) was observed in a study of identical twins. TCRdb fed the 5' RACE reads into MiXCR, producing one record per CDR3 protein. The repertoire holds around 480,000 distinct CDR3 sequences, with around 14% as singletons. CDR3 length equals 15 residues. Germline CDR1 reads MGHDK; CDR2 reads SYGVNS. V shed 5 bases, J shed 4 bases, and the junction held 10 bases outside the gene matches. The sample also formed part of further work on yellow fever vaccine responses in identical twins.

Sequencing was performed on CD4+ T cells sorted from blood. The V gene is TRBV25-1, the J gene TRBJ2-5, with 7 bases aligning to TRBD1. The source of this sequence is a woman aged 18-29 years in good health. The CDR3 DNA reads as TGTGCCAGCAGTACGGGCAGGGGGTGGGTAGAGACCCAGTACTTC. Translating gives CASSTGRGWVETQYF.